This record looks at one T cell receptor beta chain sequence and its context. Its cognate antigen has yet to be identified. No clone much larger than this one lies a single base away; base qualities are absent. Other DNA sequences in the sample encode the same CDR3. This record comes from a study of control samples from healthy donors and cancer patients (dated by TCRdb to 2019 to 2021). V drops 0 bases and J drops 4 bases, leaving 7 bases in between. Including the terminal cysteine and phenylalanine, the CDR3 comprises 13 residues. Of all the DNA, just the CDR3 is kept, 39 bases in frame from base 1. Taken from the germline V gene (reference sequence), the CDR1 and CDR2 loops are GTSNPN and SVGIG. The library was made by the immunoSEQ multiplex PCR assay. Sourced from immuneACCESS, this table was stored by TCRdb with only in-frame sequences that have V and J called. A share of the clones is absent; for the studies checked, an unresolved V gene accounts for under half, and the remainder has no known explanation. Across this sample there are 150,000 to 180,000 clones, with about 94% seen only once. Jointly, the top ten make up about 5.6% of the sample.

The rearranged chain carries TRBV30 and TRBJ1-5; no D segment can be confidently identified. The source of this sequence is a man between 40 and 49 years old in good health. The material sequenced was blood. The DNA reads TGTGCCTGGAGTGTACGAGGAAATCAGCCCCAGCATTTT. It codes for CAWSVRGNQPQHF. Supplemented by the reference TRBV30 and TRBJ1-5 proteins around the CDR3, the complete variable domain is SQTIHQWPATLVQPVGSPLSLECTVEGTSNPNLYWYRQAAGRGLQLLFYSVGIGQISSEVPQNLSASRPQDRQFILSSKKLLLSDSGFYLCAWSVRGNQPQHFGDGTRLSIL.